This is a list of T cell receptor beta chains from one sample in a study of cytomegalovirus exposure and HLA in healthy donors. The data were produced by immunoSEQ multiplex PCR, yet TCRdb's version contains in-frame clones alone and is incomplete. The sample yields 110,000 to 150,000 clones, just over 85% seen once. Input material: PBMCs. Every receptor here comes from a woman aged 18-35 years in good health and CMV-seropositive. Each CDR3 is given with its conserved first and last residue. Each record gives: D gene, V gene, J gene, clone size, CDR3 DNA, CDR3 protein. A D gene is named only where the DNA matches it firmly. Size is stated for part of the rows, as once, few or many counts, or as a class when the clone is expanded.

d_call: TRBD1; v_call: TRBV5-4; j_call: TRBJ1-5; clone_size: .; cdr3_nt: TGTGCCAGCAGCTTAGACAGGGCTAATCAGCCCCAGCATTTT; cdr3_aa: CASSLDRANQPQHF
d_call: .; v_call: TRBV11-2; j_call: TRBJ1-1; clone_size: .; cdr3_nt: TGTGCCAGCAGCTTGCGGGGCTTGAACACTGAAGCTTTCTTT; cdr3_aa: CASSLRGLNTEAFF
d_call: .; v_call: TRBV28; j_call: TRBJ1-6; clone_size: .; cdr3_nt: TGTGCCAGCAGTTTACCGGTACGGGGTCTATCACCCCTCCACTTT; cdr3_aa: CASSLPVRGLSPLHF
d_call: .; v_call: TRBV6-6; j_call: TRBJ1-1; clone_size: .; cdr3_nt: TGTGCCAGCAGGCGACTTTTCCAAGACACTGAAGCTTTCTTT; cdr3_aa: CASRRLFQDTEAFF
d_call: TRBD1; v_call: TRBV7-6; j_call: TRBJ2-1; clone_size: .; cdr3_nt: TGTGCCAGCAAGGGGACAGAGGTGTCCAATGAGCAGTTCTTC; cdr3_aa: CASKGTEVSNEQFF
d_call: TRBD1; v_call: TRBV5-4; j_call: TRBJ1-1; clone_size: .; cdr3_nt: TGTGCCAGCAGCGGAGGACAGGGGAGCACTGAAGCTTTCTTT; cdr3_aa: CASSGGQGSTEAFF
d_call: TRBD2; v_call: TRBV10-2; j_call: TRBJ2-1; clone_size: .; cdr3_nt: TGCGCCAGCAGTGAGGGGACTAGCGGGATTCGGCGGTTCTTC; cdr3_aa: CASSEGTSGIRRFF
d_call: .; v_call: TRBV7-6; j_call: TRBJ2-2; clone_size: .; cdr3_nt: TGTGCCAGCAGCTTAAACCTAGACAGAAGCACCGGGGAGCTGTTTTTT; cdr3_aa: CASSLNLDRSTGELFF
d_call: .; v_call: TRBV19; j_call: TRBJ2-5; clone_size: .; cdr3_nt: TGTGCCAGTAGTATATGGGCGGGCCATACGGGAGAGACCCAGTACTTC; cdr3_aa: CASSIWAGHTGETQYF
d_call: .; v_call: TRBV7-9; j_call: TRBJ1-2; clone_size: .; cdr3_nt: TGTGCCAGCAGCTTTAACAGGGAATCGGGCTATGGCTACACCTTC; cdr3_aa: CASSFNRESGYGYTF
d_call: .; v_call: TRBV5-4; j_call: TRBJ2-7; clone_size: few; cdr3_nt: TGTGCCAGCAGCTTCGGCTACGAGCAGTACTTC; cdr3_aa: CASSFGYEQYF
d_call: TRBD2; v_call: TRBV4-3; j_call: TRBJ2-1; clone_size: .; cdr3_nt: TGCGCCAGCAGCCAGAGACGGGGTAGCGGGGTGAGGGTTGAGCAGTTCTTC; cdr3_aa: CASSQRRGSGVRVEQFF
d_call: TRBD2; v_call: TRBV29-1; j_call: TRBJ2-3; clone_size: .; cdr3_nt: TGCAGCGTTGGAGTAGCGGGAGCCACAGATACGCAGTATTTT; cdr3_aa: CSVGVAGATDTQYF
d_call: .; v_call: TRBV28; j_call: TRBJ1-6; clone_size: .; cdr3_nt: TGTGCCAGCAGTTTAGCCAGCTCCTATAATTCACCCCTCCACTTT; cdr3_aa: CASSLASSYNSPLHF
d_call: .; v_call: TRBV1; j_call: TRBJ2-7; clone_size: .; cdr3_nt: TGCACCAGCAGCCGATCGAGGACTAGCGGGAGTAGTTGGAACTCCTACGAGCAGTACTTC; cdr3_aa: CTSSRSRTSGSSWNSYEQYF
d_call: .; v_call: TRBV10-3; j_call: TRBJ2-2; clone_size: .; cdr3_nt: TGTGCCATCAGTGAGTCGGGGGGGCCTTTTGCCGGGGAGCTGTTTTTT; cdr3_aa: CAISESGGPFAGELFF
d_call: .; v_call: TRBV7-9; j_call: TRBJ1-3; clone_size: .; cdr3_nt: TGTGCCAGCGCACCCGGCGCAGGGAGAAACACCATATATTTT; cdr3_aa: CASAPGAGRNTIYF
d_call: .; v_call: TRBV29-1; j_call: TRBJ2-7; clone_size: .; cdr3_nt: TGCAGCGTTGAAAGGTTTGGGGGGGGCGACGAGCAGTACTTC; cdr3_aa: CSVERFGGGDEQYF
d_call: .; v_call: TRBV30; j_call: TRBJ1-3; clone_size: .; cdr3_nt: TGTGCCTGGAGTGTAGGGGGACACATATATTTT; cdr3_aa: CAWSVGGHIYF
d_call: TRBD1; v_call: TRBV5-1; j_call: TRBJ2-2; clone_size: few; cdr3_nt: TGCGCCAGCTGGCAGGGGGTATCCGGGGAGCTGTTTTTT; cdr3_aa: CASWQGVSGELFF
d_call: TRBD1; v_call: TRBV29-1; j_call: TRBJ1-2; clone_size: once; cdr3_nt: TGCAGCGCCCGGACAGGGGGAGGTGGCTACACCTTC; cdr3_aa: CSARTGGGGYTF
d_call: .; v_call: TRBV7-8; j_call: TRBJ1-1; clone_size: .; cdr3_nt: TGTGCCAGCAGCCTCAGGGAAGGCACTGAAGCTTTCTTT; cdr3_aa: CASSLREGTEAFF
d_call: .; v_call: TRBV4-2; j_call: TRBJ1-5; clone_size: .; cdr3_nt: TGTGCCAGCAGCCAAGATCGAAGGAGGAGCCAGCCCCAGCATTTT; cdr3_aa: CASSQDRRRSQPQHF
d_call: .; v_call: TRBV4-1; j_call: TRBJ1-6; clone_size: .; cdr3_nt: TGCGCCAGCAGCCGGGAAAAAAGGGGAAATTCACCCCTCCACTTT; cdr3_aa: CASSREKRGNSPLHF
d_call: .; v_call: TRBV6-6; j_call: TRBJ1-6; clone_size: .; cdr3_nt: TGTGCCAGCAGTTACAGGGGTGATTCACCCCTCCACTTT; cdr3_aa: CASSYRGDSPLHF
d_call: .; v_call: TRBV7-9; j_call: TRBJ1-2; clone_size: .; cdr3_nt: TGTGCCAGCAGCTTAACGGGTCTGCGCTATGGCTACACCTTC; cdr3_aa: CASSLTGLRYGYTF
d_call: .; v_call: TRBV10-3; j_call: TRBJ2-1; clone_size: .; cdr3_nt: TGTGCCATCAGGGACAGCGGATCCTACAATGAGCAGTTCTTC; cdr3_aa: CAIRDSGSYNEQFF
d_call: .; v_call: TRBV9; j_call: TRBJ1-2; clone_size: .; cdr3_nt: TGTGCCAGCAGCGTTCAGGGTAACTATGGCTACACCTTC; cdr3_aa: CASSVQGNYGYTF
d_call: .; v_call: TRBV5-1; j_call: TRBJ1-2; clone_size: .; cdr3_nt: TGCGCCAGCAGCTTGGTGGGGGCGCAAAACTATGGCTACACCTTC; cdr3_aa: CASSLVGAQNYGYTF
d_call: .; v_call: TRBV27; j_call: TRBJ1-6; clone_size: once; cdr3_nt: TGTGCCACCCGGAGGAGTCTTAATTCACCCCTCCACTTT; cdr3_aa: CATRRSLNSPLHF
d_call: .; v_call: TRBV20-1; j_call: TRBJ1-2; clone_size: .; cdr3_nt: TGCAGTGCCACGTCGGGGACCTTC; cdr3_aa: CSATSGTF
d_call: TRBD2; v_call: TRBV2; j_call: TRBJ2-1; clone_size: .; cdr3_nt: TGTGCCAGCAGTGAGGGACTAGCGGGGGGGCAGCATGAGCAGTTCTTC; cdr3_aa: CASSEGLAGGQHEQFF
d_call: TRBD2; v_call: TRBV9; j_call: TRBJ2-5; clone_size: .; cdr3_nt: TGTGCCAGCAGCGTATCTCCGGGGGGACACCAAGAGACCCAGTACTTC; cdr3_aa: CASSVSPGGHQETQYF
d_call: TRBD1; v_call: TRBV6-6; j_call: TRBJ1-4; clone_size: .; cdr3_nt: TGTGCCAGCAGTTACGGACAGGGGTACGAAAAACTGTTTTTT; cdr3_aa: CASSYGQGYEKLFF
d_call: TRBD1; v_call: TRBV11-1; j_call: TRBJ2-7; clone_size: few; cdr3_nt: TGTGCCAGCAGCTTAGAGGGACAGGGGGCGTACGAGCAGTACTTC; cdr3_aa: CASSLEGQGAYEQYF
d_call: .; v_call: TRBV2; j_call: TRBJ2-1; clone_size: .; cdr3_nt: TGTGCCAGCAGACCCGAGACTAGTTACAATGAGCAGTTCTTC; cdr3_aa: CASRPETSYNEQFF
d_call: .; v_call: TRBV30; j_call: TRBJ2-1; clone_size: .; cdr3_nt: TGTGCCTGGGCCAGGGTCAATGAGCAGTTCTTC; cdr3_aa: CAWARVNEQFF
d_call: TRBD2; v_call: TRBV19; j_call: TRBJ2-1; clone_size: .; cdr3_nt: TGTGCCAGTCCTGGGGCGTGCGGGAGTCACCTAGGAAGGTCCTACAATGAGCAGTTCTTC; cdr3_aa: CASPGACGSHLGRSYNEQFF
d_call: .; v_call: TRBV5-1; j_call: TRBJ2-7; clone_size: .; cdr3_nt: TGCGCCAGCAGCGCACCGCAACAGGGCAATTACGAGCAGTACTTC; cdr3_aa: CASSAPQQGNYEQYF
d_call: TRBD1; v_call: TRBV5-5; j_call: TRBJ2-1; clone_size: .; cdr3_nt: TGTGCCAGCAGCCCTGGACAGGGGGCTGGAAATGAGCAGTTCTTC; cdr3_aa: CASSPGQGAGNEQFF
d_call: .; v_call: TRBV5-8; j_call: TRBJ2-3; clone_size: .; cdr3_nt: TGTGCCAGCAGCTTCGCCCGGGGAACGGGGACTAGCACAGATACGCAGTATTTT; cdr3_aa: CASSFARGTGTSTDTQYF
d_call: .; v_call: TRBV30; j_call: TRBJ2-1; clone_size: .; cdr3_nt: TGTGCCTGGAGGGGGGAGGCGGGGGAGCAGTTCTTC; cdr3_aa: CAWRGEAGEQFF
d_call: .; v_call: TRBV18; j_call: TRBJ2-3; clone_size: .; cdr3_nt: TGTGCCAGCTCAATGCAAGCAATTCAAACAGATACGCAGTATTTT; cdr3_aa: CASSMQAIQTDTQYF
d_call: .; v_call: TRBV6-4; j_call: TRBJ1-1; clone_size: .; cdr3_nt: TGTGCCAGCAGCCTGGAGGAGAACACTGAAGCTTTCTTT; cdr3_aa: CASSLEENTEAFF
d_call: .; v_call: TRBV9; j_call: TRBJ2-3; clone_size: .; cdr3_nt: TGTGCCAGCAGCGTAGGGACTACGGCCGCAGATACGCAGTATTTT; cdr3_aa: CASSVGTTAADTQYF
d_call: TRBD2; v_call: TRBV28; j_call: TRBJ2-1; clone_size: few; cdr3_nt: TGTGCCAGCAGTTCGGGTAGCGGGAGGGCTAATGAGCAGTTCTTC; cdr3_aa: CASSSGSGRANEQFF
d_call: .; v_call: TRBV5-1; j_call: TRBJ2-1; clone_size: .; cdr3_nt: TGCGCCAGCAGCTTGGCCTCCGGTCACTCCTACAATGAGCAGTTCTTC; cdr3_aa: CASSLASGHSYNEQFF
d_call: TRBD2; v_call: TRBV2; j_call: TRBJ2-7; clone_size: .; cdr3_nt: TGTGCCAGCCGAAACGGACTAGCGGGAAGCGAGCAGTACTTC; cdr3_aa: CASRNGLAGSEQYF
d_call: .; v_call: TRBV30; j_call: TRBJ1-2; clone_size: .; cdr3_nt: TGTGCCTGGAGGGCCAGTACTAACTATGGCTACACCTTC; cdr3_aa: CAWRASTNYGYTF
d_call: TRBD1; v_call: TRBV9; j_call: TRBJ1-4; clone_size: once; cdr3_nt: TGTGCCAGCAGTAAGGGGAGGACAGGGGCGGATGAAAAACTGTTTTTT; cdr3_aa: CASSKGRTGADEKLFF
d_call: TRBD1; v_call: TRBV19; j_call: TRBJ1-6; clone_size: .; cdr3_nt: TGTGCCAGTACTTCTGACAGGGTCGATTCACCCCTCCACTTT; cdr3_aa: CASTSDRVDSPLHF
d_call: TRBD2; v_call: TRBV5-6; j_call: TRBJ2-5; clone_size: .; cdr3_nt: TGTGCCAGCAGCCGGACTAGCGGGAGGAGTGAGACCCAGTACTTC; cdr3_aa: CASSRTSGRSETQYF
d_call: TRBD1; v_call: TRBV29-1; j_call: TRBJ1-1; clone_size: .; cdr3_nt: TGCAGCGGTGGACAGGGCGACACTGAAGCTTTCTTT; cdr3_aa: CSGGQGDTEAFF